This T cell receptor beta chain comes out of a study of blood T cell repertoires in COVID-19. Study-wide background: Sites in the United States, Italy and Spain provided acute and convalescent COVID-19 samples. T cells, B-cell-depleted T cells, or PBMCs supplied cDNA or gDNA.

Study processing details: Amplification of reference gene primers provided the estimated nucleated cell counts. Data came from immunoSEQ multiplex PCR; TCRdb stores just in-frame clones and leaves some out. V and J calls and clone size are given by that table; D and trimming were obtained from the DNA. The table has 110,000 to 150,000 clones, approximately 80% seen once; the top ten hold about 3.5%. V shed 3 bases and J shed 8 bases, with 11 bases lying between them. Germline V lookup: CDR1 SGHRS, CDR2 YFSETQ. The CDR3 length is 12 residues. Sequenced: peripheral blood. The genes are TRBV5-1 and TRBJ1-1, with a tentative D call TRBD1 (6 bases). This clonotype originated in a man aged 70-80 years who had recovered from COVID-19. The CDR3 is CASSSQGLEAFF. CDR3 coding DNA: TGCGCCAGCAGCTCCCAGGGGTTGGAAGCTTTCTTT. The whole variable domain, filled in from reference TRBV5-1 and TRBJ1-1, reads KAGVTQTPRYLIKTRGQQVTLSCSPISGHRSVSWYQQTPGQGLQFLFEYFSETQRNKGNFPGRFSGRQFSNSRSEMNVSTLELGDSALYLCASSSQGLEAFFGQGTRLTVV.